This TCR beta chain was documented in a study of blood T cell repertoires in COVID-19. Clones were read by immunoSEQ multiplex PCR, and TCRdb kept only the in-frame ones, dropping some. The sample shows over 100,000 clones, roughly 69% of them seen only once. Ten or more counts support this clone. Germline V gives CDR1 SGHDT, CDR2 YYEEEE. Between the trimmed V and J ends, which lost 3 bases and 0 bases, there was a span of 15 bases. CDR3 length equals 16 residues. Material: peripheral blood. This chain connects TRBV5-6 to TRBJ1-1; D not certain. The clonotype comes from an older woman with acute or convalescent COVID-19. The CDR3 DNA follows: TGTGCCAGCAGCTCAACCGGGTCTCCGATGAACACTGAAGCTTTCTTT. Translated, it gives CASSSTGSPMNTEAFF.